This T cell receptor beta chain appears in the sequencing data of a study of OX40 agonist ivuxolimab in advanced cancers. Across the study: Subjects had a mean age of about 65 years, with a range of about 23 to 79; roughly 80% were male. Partial responses were observed in three patients, of whom one had hepatocellular carcinoma and two had cutaneous melanoma. Regarding the study as a whole: Researchers report that CD8+ T cells had, on average, more expanded clones than CD4+.

For this clone: Its antigen is as yet unknown.

V was pared by 3 bases and J by 2 bases, with 16 bases between. Germline V gene data show CDR1 as KGHSH and CDR2 as LQKENI. This CDR3 spans 16 amino acids. Libraries were prepared by immunoSEQ multiplex PCR; TCRdb keeps only in-frame clonotypes and omits some of them. The data hold under 70,000 clones, with around nine tenths observed a single time. J is TRBJ1-2 and V is TRBV18, with a possible D match to TRBD1 (5 bases). This material consisted of CD4+ or CD8+ T cells sorted from blood, taken in a trial of the OX40 agonist ivuxolimab. The receptor comes from an adult with an advanced solid tumor such as melanoma, head and neck, liver or kidney cancer. CDR3 in amino acids: CASSPNPGRLNYGYTF. The CDR3 DNA reads as TGTGCCAGCTCACCTAACCCGGGACGCTTAAACTATGGCTACACCTTC.